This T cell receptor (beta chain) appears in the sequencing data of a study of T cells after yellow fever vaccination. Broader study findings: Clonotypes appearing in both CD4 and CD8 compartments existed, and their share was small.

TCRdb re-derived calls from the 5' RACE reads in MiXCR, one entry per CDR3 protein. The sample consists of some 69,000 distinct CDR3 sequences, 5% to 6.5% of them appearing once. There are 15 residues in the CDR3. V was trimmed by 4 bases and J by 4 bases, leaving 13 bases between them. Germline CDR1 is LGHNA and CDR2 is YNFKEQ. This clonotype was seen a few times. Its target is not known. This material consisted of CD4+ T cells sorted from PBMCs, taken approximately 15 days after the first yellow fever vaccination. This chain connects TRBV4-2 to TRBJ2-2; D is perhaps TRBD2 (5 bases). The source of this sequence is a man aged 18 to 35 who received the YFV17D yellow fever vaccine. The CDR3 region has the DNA TGTGCCAGCAGCCTAAAGGTGGGAGCCACCGGGGAGCTGTTTTTT. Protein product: CASSLKVGATGELFF.